This TCR beta chain was recovered during a study of molecular identifiers for immune sequencing clone quantification (dated by TCRdb to the late 2010s). A note on the overall study: For a replicate experiment, RNA from approximately 20,000 or 98,000 naive CD8 T cells was divided into five aliquots, and four of the five aliquots were sequenced. The study was a methods study using CD8 T cells to benchmark molecular-identifier clustering-based TCR repertoire sequencing (MIDCIRS) and TCR RNA copy counting.

Library method: PCR. The run used an Illumina HiSeq 4000. Preparation of bulk TCR libraries followed a previously described approach, with the TCR primers listed in Table S5. Total RNA was purified with the Qiagen AllPrep DNA/RNA kit. Before analysis, reads from multiple sequencing runs of one library were combined. As for the authors' bioinformatics: Reads were retained only if an exact TCR constant sequence was present, and the retained reads were trimmed to 150 nt and grouped according to their 12-nt molecular barcodes. Within each barcode group, reads were sub-clustered at a 15% Levenshtein threshold, and quality-weighted consensus sequences were built per RNA molecule. Non-functional sequences were discarded, and so were lower-count sequences lying one edit away from another sequence. Based on a fit of two negative binomial distributions, barcode sub-clusters having less than 20% of the maximum read count were discarded. TCRdb applied fastp at Q25 and MiXCR to the public reads, then kept only in-frame beta chains. Every CDR3 protein is listed once, alongside the most common genes and DNA of its rows. What appears here as the V and J calls and clone size reflects TCRdb's work, not the paper's. The sample table shows hundreds of thousands of distinct CDR3 sequences, and less than 20% are seen once. 0.85% of the sample is taken by the ten largest.

The germline V gene (reference sequence) specifies SGHAT as CDR1 and FQDESV as CDR2. The germline V and J ends show losses of 5 bases and 6 bases respectively, and no gene match explains 7 bases of the junction. The CDR3 holds 15 amino acids from the cysteine to the phenylalanine. The retained sequence is limited to the CDR3, 45 bases, with the frame set at the first base. This clonotype was detected only a few times. Its antigen remains undetermined. No base quality values were provided; no much bigger clone lies one nucleotide off. The study at large found these results: Naive libraries contained spiked-in Jurkat TCR RNA (approximately nine copies' worth), which is not part of the donor repertoire. Clones above 20 RNA copies held over 97% of molecules in CMV-specific effector cells but under 1% in naive cells. Modeling gave about 3.3 recovered TCR RNA copies per cell versus around 10 by digital PCR, implying around 33% capture efficiency. Without barcode sub-clustering, chimeric consensus sequences inflated TCR diversity; chimeras reached as high as 47%. Spiked-in Jurkat TCR RNA equal to a single cell's worth was reported to be detectable even within 1,100,000 naive CD8 T cells. Highly expanded clone sizes could be underestimated if identical TCR molecules share a barcode.

Libraries of naive CD8 T cells were built from around 20,000 to 1,000,000 sorted cells, with 10%, 30% or 50% of the purified RNA used. On a BD FACSAria II, naive CD8 T cells were FACS-sorted as CD8+CD4-CCR7+CD45RA+ and collected into RLT Plus buffer. To test detection sensitivity, Jurkat RNA equal to around 10 TCR copies was added to samples of roughly 19,000-1,100,000 naive CD8 T cells. CD8 T cells were enriched using RosetteSep CD8+ T Cell Enrichment Cocktail and Ficoll-Paque, and the enriched cells then underwent ACK red cell lysis. The sample consisted of naive CD8+ T cells from blood, with Jurkat cell RNA spiked in. Read against the paper, the sample's cell subset or site label means: FACS-sorted CD8+CD4-CCR7+CD45RA+ naive T cells. The clonotype originates from a human donor in good health. Some libraries in this study had Jurkat cell RNA spiked in. This receptor chain uses TRBV11-1 and TRBJ2-2; 9 bases in between match TRBD1. CDR3 region: CASSHGQGRAGELFF. The nucleotide sequence is TGTGCCAGCAGCCACGGACAGGGGCGGGCCGGGGAGCTGTTTTTT.